The 18 T cell receptor beta chains reported below all come from one sample, sequenced in a study of shared clonotypes between healthy human individuals. Using immunoSEQ multiplex PCR, the repertoire was profiled, and TCRdb retains in-frame clones only, with some absent. Here the sample spans a few million clones, 80% to 95% being singletons. Input material: naive CD4+ T cells from PBMCs. Described subset: CD45RA+ positively selected. These receptors were obtained from a man between 18 and 29 years old in good health. Some clones in this sample may be carry-over from other donors' samples.

The chain is built from TRBV9 and TRBJ2-7; D possibly corresponds to TRBD1 (5 bases). This CDR3 contains 14 residues. Germline loops: CDR1 SGDLS, CDR2 YYNGEE. With 0 bases removed from V and 2 bases from J, the gap between germline ends came to 9 bases. In DNA form, the CDR3 reads TGTGCCAGCAGCGTAGTAGGGGCCGCCTACGAGCAGTACTTC. It yields the protein CASSVVGAAYEQYF.

V gene TRBV7-2 combines with J gene TRBJ2-7; no firm D call. The V end was cut by 5 bases, the J end by 6 bases, with 20 bases between. CDR3 length: 15 residues. CDR1 is SGHTA and CDR2 is FQGNSA in the germline V gene. The CDR3 region has the DNA TGTGCCAGCAGCCTAAACACTGGGCAATTTCTCGAGCAGTACTTC. Translated, it gives CASSLNTGQFLEQYF. Variable domain in full (rest from reference TRBV7-2 and TRBJ2-7): GAGVSQSPSNKVTEKGKDVELRCDPISGHTALYWYRQSLGQGLEFLIYFQGNSAPDKSGLPSDRFSAERTGGSVSTLTIQRTQQEDSAVYLCASSLNTGQFLEQYFGPGTRLTVT.

V gene TRBV11-1 combines with J gene TRBJ2-1, with unresolved D. The CDR3 consists of 16 residues. V was shortened by 1 base and J by 3 bases, with 13 bases between the two germline ends. Germline values: CDR1 SGHAT, CDR2 FQDESV (reference sequence). CDR3: CASSLVGSTHYNEQFF. CDR3 coding DNA: TGTGCCAGCAGCTTAGTAGGTAGCACTCACTACAATGAGCAGTTCTTC.

The chain recombines TRBV7-2 with TRBJ2-7; 11 nucleotides agree with TRBD1. The germline gives CDR1 SGHTA, CDR2 FQGNSA. J was trimmed by 4 bases and V by 0 bases; bases with no gene match: 5. The CDR3 is made up of 16 amino acids. CDR3 coding DNA: TGTGCCAGCAGCTTAGCGGAGGACAGGGGGCTTTACGAGCAGTACTTC. Its translation is CASSLAEDRGLYEQYF.

This chain joins TRBV6-1 and TRBJ1-5, with D possibly TRBD1 on 5 matching bases. Per the germline V gene, CDR1 is MNHNS and CDR2 is SASEGT. Trimming pared 4 bases from V and 0 bases from J, leaving 19 bases between. The CDR3 is made up of 18 amino acids. This CDR3 reads CASSVEPGRLNSNQPQHF. In DNA form, the CDR3 reads TGTGCCAGCAGTGTTGAACCGGGACGACTGAATAGCAATCAGCCCCAGCATTTT.

The chain combines TRBV7-2 with TRBJ1-2, with 8 bases identical to TRBD1. The CDR3 length is 13 residues. Germline V gene sequence: CDR1 SGHTA, CDR2 FQGNSA. Unmatched junction bases numbered 9, after V lost 7 bases and J lost 8 bases. This CDR3 is CASTPTGVSGYTF. The CDR3 region has the DNA TGTGCCAGCACCCCGACAGGGGTGAGCGGCTACACCTTC.

This chain joins TRBV6-5 and TRBJ1-5; unclear D gene. Trimming shortened V by 8 bases and J by 0 bases, and 14 bases separated the two germline ends. Germline V lookup: CDR1 MNHEY, CDR2 SVGAGI. This CDR3 has 15 residues. CDR3 loop: CASSTSRNSNQPQHF. The CDR3 DNA reads TGTGCCAGCTCCACGTCCCGGAATAGCAATCAGCCCCAGCATTTT.

The CDR3 loop is CASGTGQNQPQHF. The CDR3 DNA reads as TGTGCCAGCGGTACAGGGCAAAATCAGCCCCAGCATTTT. The rearrangement links TRBV18 to TRBJ1-5, with a possible D match to TRBD1 (6 bases). Trimming left V 8 bases short and J 4 bases short, with 12 bases between. In germline, CDR1 is KGHSH, CDR2 LQKENI. The CDR3 length is 13 residues.

This clone is a singleton in its sample. The genes are TRBV9 and TRBJ2-7, with D maybe TRBD1 (5 bases). Germline CDR1 and CDR2: SGDLS and YYNGEE. The CDR3 is 15 amino acids. Trimming took off 0 bases at V and 4 bases at J, with 14 bases between the two ends. The DNA for the CDR3 is TGTGCCAGCAGCGTAGGCGACAGAGACCTTTACGAGCAGTACTTC. This gives the protein CASSVGDRDLYEQYF.

This clone was seen once. The rearrangement links TRBV5-5 to TRBJ1-4; no definite D call. This CDR3 is built from 14 residues. V was cut by 0 bases and J by 8 bases, with 11 bases left in between. Germline assignment: CDR1 SGHKS and CDR2 YYEKEE (reference sequence). The CDR3 is CASSLVPKWEKLFF. CDR3 coding DNA: TGTGCCAGCAGCTTGGTTCCTAAGTGGGAAAAACTGTTTTTT.

The V gene is TRBV5-1, the J gene TRBJ2-3; 7 positions agree with TRBD1. This CDR3 spans 16 amino acids. The V and J ends lost 1 base and 1 base, in that order; junction bases with no gene match: 6. Per the germline V gene, CDR1 is SGHRS and CDR2 is YFSETQ. This chain's CDR3 is CASSLLGGVRTDTQYF. CDR3 DNA sequence: TGCGCCAGCAGCTTGTTAGGGGGCGTCCGCACAGATACGCAGTATTTT.

The J gene is TRBJ1-5, the V gene TRBV11-2; D not certain. Trimming removed 5 bases from V and 5 bases from J, with 25 bases in between. The CDR3 length is 18 residues. Germline CDR1 and CDR2: SGHAT and FQNNGV. The CDR3 DNA is TGTGCCAGCAGCAAAAGCCCGGGAGGAGGGTTAGGGTATCAGCCCCAGCATTTT. Its translation: CASSKSPGGGLGYQPQHF.

Concerning this clone itself: The sample contains more than one DNA sequence encoding this CDR3. The CDR3 sequence is CASSPKTGSSYEQYF. In DNA, the CDR3 is TGTGCCAGCTCACCAAAAACAGGCAGCTCCTACGAGCAGTACTTC. The rearrangement joins TRBV18 to TRBJ2-7, with D tentatively TRBD1 (5 bases). This CDR3 is built from 15 residues. Per the germline V gene, CDR1 is KGHSH and CDR2 is LQKENI. V lost 2 bases and J 0 bases, leaving 11 bases between the germline ends. The variable domain in full, with the rest retrieved from reference TRBV18 and TRBJ2-7, is NAGVMQNPRHLVRRRGQEARLRCSPMKGHSHVYWYRQLPEEGLKFMVYLQKENIIDESGMPKERFSAEFPKEGPSILRIQQVVRGDSAAYFCASSPKTGSSYEQYFGPGTRLTVT.

This sequence joins TRBV5-1 and TRBJ1-2; a weak D match, TRBD1 (6 bases). V lost 3 bases and J lost 2, with 8 bases in between. The CDR3 has 13 amino acids. Germline values: CDR1 SGHRS, CDR2 YFSETQ. As DNA, the CDR3 is TGCGCCAGCAGCTGGGGGCCGAACTATGGCTACACCTTC. It codes for CASSWGPNYGYTF.

The V gene is TRBV2, the J gene TRBJ1-3, with 7 bases aligning to TRBD1. Germline V gene data show CDR1 as SNHLY and CDR2 as FYNNEI. CDR3 length: 15 amino acids. The V segment lost 6 bases and the J segment 0 bases; nucleotides outside the gene matches: 5. The CDR3 nucleotides read TGTGCCAGCAGGGAACAGGGGAGCTCTGGAAACACCATATATTTT. Translating gives CASREQGSSGNTIYF.

The chain carries TRBV5-1 and TRBJ1-2, with 7 bases fitting TRBD1. V lost 6 bases, J lost 4 bases, and 12 bases stayed unmatched. The CDR3 is 15 amino acids. Germline CDR1 SGHRS, CDR2 YFSETQ. This CDR3 is CASTLNRQGPYGYTF. The CDR3 nucleotides read TGCGCCAGCACCTTAAACCGACAGGGCCCCTATGGCTACACCTTC.

V is TRBV27 and J is TRBJ2-3; 14 bases fit TRBD2. The CDR3 runs to 19 residues. Germline trimming cut 5 bases from V and 1 base from J; bases unmatched to any gene: 11. Germline V gene lookup returns CDR1 MNHEY and CDR2 SMNVEV (reference sequence). The CDR3 bases are TGTGCCAGCAGTCCTTATAGGACTAGCGGGAGGCTGGGCACAGATACGCAGTATTTT. It specifies CASSPYRTSGRLGTDTQYF.

This clone has just a few counts. This chain connects TRBV2 to TRBJ1-1; D is uncertain. V gave up 5 bases and J gave up 4 bases, with 11 bases separating them. The CDR3 totals 13 residues. The germline CDR1 and CDR2 sequences are SNHLY and FYNNEI. The CDR3, as DNA: TGTGCCAGCAGTCTATATAGTTCCACTGAAGCTTTCTTT. Protein: CASSLYSSTEAFF. The full variable domain, rest sourced from reference TRBV2 and TRBJ1-1, is EPEVTQTPSHQVTQMGQEVILRCVPISNHLYFYWYRQILGQKVEFLVSFYNNEISEKSEIFDDQFSVERPDGSNFTLKIRSTKLEDSAMYFCASSLYSSTEAFFGQGTRLTVV.